Shown below are 32 T cell receptor beta chains from a single sample sequenced in a study of blood T cell repertoires in COVID-19. Here immunoSEQ multiplex PCR was the method, and the copy in TCRdb shows in-frame clones only, minus some. Of 150,000 to 200,000 clones detected, about four fifths appear once; the ten largest clones hold about 11%. Sample: peripheral blood. These receptors came from a woman between 35 and 50 years old with COVID-19, enrolled during active disease.

The chain employs TRBV28 and TRBJ2-7, with D uncertain. Trimming shortened V by 7 bases and J by 2 bases, and 9 bases separated the two germline ends. Germline values: CDR1 MDHEN, CDR2 SYDVKM. The CDR3 spans 12 residues. DNA of the CDR3: TGTGCCAGCACCGACACCACCTACGAGCAGTACTTC. This gives the protein CASTDTTYEQYF.

The sample holds a few counts of this clone. The J gene is TRBJ1-1, the V gene TRBV30; D ambiguous. Germline V lookup: CDR1 GTSNPN, CDR2 SVGIG (reference sequence). With 3 bases removed from V and 0 bases from J, the gap between germline ends came to 20 bases. The CDR3 contains 17 residues. The CDR3 spells CAWREAPLVTMNTEAFF. The CDR3 nucleotides read TGTGCCTGGAGGGAGGCTCCCCTCGTGACCATGAACACTGAAGCTTTCTTT.

The chain couples TRBV6-2 or TRBV6-3 to TRBJ2-5; 13 nucleotides line up with TRBD2. After removal of 6 bases from V and 1 base from J, the junction contained 5 bases not matched to a gene. Germline CDR1 and CDR2: MNHEY and SVGEGT. This CDR3 spans 16 amino acids. The CDR3 DNA reads TGTGCCAGCAGCCCTCGGACTAGCGGGGGCCAAGAGACCCAGTACTTC. This sequence encodes CASSPRTSGGQETQYF.

This CDR3 is CATGQGRAGELFF. CDR3 DNA sequence: TGTGCCACCGGACAGGGTCGGGCCGGGGAGCTGTTTTTT. J is TRBJ2-2 and V is TRBV24-1; 8 bases map to TRBD1. This CDR3 has 13 amino acids. After removal of 9 bases from V and 6 bases from J, the junction contained 5 bases not matched to a gene. Germline CDR1 and CDR2: KGHDR and SFDVKD.

This chain connects TRBV4-2 to TRBJ2-2, with 7 bases lining up with TRBD2. The germline CDR1 and CDR2 sequences are LGHNA and YNFKEQ. The V gene end was trimmed by 1 base and the J gene end by 5 bases; junction bases not matched to a gene: 7. The CDR3 spans 16 residues. The CDR3 DNA follows: TGTGCCAGCAGCCAAGTCGGTACGGGGGGAACCGGGGAGCTGTTTTTT. This codes for CASSQVGTGGTGELFF.

This chain connects TRBV7-2 to TRBJ2-5; 12 bases fit TRBD2. The trim removed 1 base at V and 13 bases at J, leaving 7 bases unmatched. The CDR3 consists of 14 residues. Germline V gene sequence: CDR1 SGHTA, CDR2 FQGNSA. CDR3 sequence reads: CASSLEPGLAGRYF. CDR3 DNA sequence: TGTGCCAGCAGCTTAGAACCCGGACTAGCGGGGAGGTACTTC.

This rearrangement joins TRBV4-1 to TRBJ1-6, with 7 bases identical to TRBD1. CDR3 length: 18 residues. Germline values: CDR1 MGHRA, CDR2 YSYEKL. J was trimmed by 0 bases and V by 0 bases; bases with no gene match: 5. In DNA form, the CDR3 reads TGCGCCAGCAGCCAAGAGGACAGGCCGAGCTCCTATAATTCACCCCTCCACTTT. Translated, it gives CASSQEDRPSSYNSPLHF.

In its sample, this clone was seen many times. The genes are TRBV9 and TRBJ2-5, with a possible D match to TRBD2 (5 bases). With 2 bases removed from V and 2 bases from J, the gap between germline ends came to 10 bases. The CDR3 extends over 14 amino acids. The germline gives CDR1 SGDLS, CDR2 YYNGEE. CDR3 coding DNA: TGTGCCAGCAGCGTCGGGAATGCACAAGAGACCCAGTACTTC. Its translation: CASSVGNAQETQYF.

In this sample, this clone turned up once. This chain uses TRBV27 with TRBJ2-7; possible D gene TRBD2, 6 bases. Germline V lookup: CDR1 MNHEY, CDR2 SMNVEV (reference sequence). The CDR3 is 13 amino acids. V shed 2 bases and J shed 3 bases, with 8 bases lying between them. In DNA, the CDR3 is TGTGCCAGCAGTTTAGGGGGGTACTACGAGCAGTACTTC. Translated: CASSLGGYYEQYF.

V gene TRBV7-3 combines with J gene TRBJ2-7, with D possibly matching TRBD2 (5 bases). The CDR3 is 13 residues long. Germline CDR1 and CDR2: SGHTA and FQGTGA. Trimming took off 2 bases at V and 9 bases at J, with 14 bases between the two ends. The CDR3 protein is CASSLPGIGGQYF. As DNA, the CDR3 is TGTGCCAGCAGCTTACCCGGGATAGGAGGGCAGTACTTC.

This clone occurred once. The rearrangement joins TRBV3-1 (or the pseudogene TRBV3-2) to TRBJ1-2; D not certain. The V gene's germline CDR1 is LGHDT and CDR2 YNNKEL (reference sequence). The CDR3 extends over 15 amino acids. V shed 3 bases and J shed 4 bases, with 15 bases lying between them. The DNA for the CDR3 is TGTGCCAGCAGCCACGCTGTACCTAGCGCCTATGGCTACACCTTC. As protein: CASSHAVPSAYGYTF.

The V call is TRBV11-2, the J call TRBJ2-5; 9 nucleotides line up with TRBD2. From germline, CDR1 is SGHAT and CDR2 FQNNGV. J was trimmed by 5 bases and V by 5 bases; bases with no gene match: 12. The CDR3 contains 16 residues. The CDR3 loop reads CASSPQIAGVRETQYF. In DNA, the CDR3 is TGTGCCAGCAGCCCACAAATAGCGGGGGTACGGGAGACCCAGTACTTC.

The V call is TRBV4-2, the J call TRBJ2-5; possibly TRBD2 for D (7 bases). CDR1 is LGHNA, CDR2 YNFKEQ, per germline. This CDR3 has 15 residues. With 1 base removed from V and 5 bases from J, the gap between germline ends came to 14 bases. The CDR3 is CASSQAEAGAETQYF. In DNA form, the CDR3 reads TGTGCCAGCAGCCAAGCGGAGGCGGGGGCCGAGACCCAGTACTTC.

The genes are TRBV5-6 and TRBJ1-1; D might be TRBD1 (5 bases). CDR3 length: 13 amino acids. The V end was cut by 3 bases, the J end by 4 bases, with 10 bases between. Per germline, CDR1 SGHDT and CDR2 YYEEEE. CDR3 sequence reads: CASSWQGGTEAFF. In DNA form, the CDR3 reads TGTGCCAGCAGCTGGCAGGGTGGCACTGAAGCTTTCTTT.

The chain couples TRBV18 to TRBJ2-1, with 8 bases fitting TRBD2. Germline CDR1 KGHSH, CDR2 LQKENI. V lost 2 bases, J lost 9 bases, and 15 bases stayed unmatched. The CDR3 sequence is 17 residues long. The CDR3 region has the DNA TGTGCCAGCTCACCAAGGACTTCCGGGACTAGGGGCAGTGAGCAGTTCTTC. It specifies CASSPRTSGTRGSEQFF. The full variable domain, its missing parts supplied by reference TRBV18 and TRBJ2-1, is NAGVMQNPRHLVRRRGQEARLRCSPMKGHSHVYWYRQLPEEGLKFMVYLQKENIIDESGMPKERFSAEFPKEGPSILRIQQVVRGDSAAYFCASSPRTSGTRGSEQFFGPGTRLTVL.

In this sample, this clone turned up a few times. The chain couples TRBV19 to TRBJ2-4, with TRBD1 matching 7 bases. The CDR3 length is 20 residues. After removal of 0 bases from V and 0 bases from J, the junction contained 14 bases not matched to a gene. CDR1 and CDR2 (germline): LNHDA, SQIVND (reference sequence). CDR3 DNA: TGTGCCAGTAGTATAGATCGGACAGGACCGGGACGTGGAGCCAAAAACATTCAGTACTTC. This encodes CASSIDRTGPGRGAKNIQYF.

The chain uses TRBV6-1 and TRBJ1-2; D remains unclear. The CDR3 covers 14 residues. Germline V gene sequence: CDR1 MNHNS, CDR2 SASEGT. Trimming removed 1 base from V and 4 bases from J, with 10 bases in between. The CDR3: CASSEGGQLYGYTF. CDR3 nucleotide sequence: TGTGCCAGCAGTGAAGGAGGGCAGCTCTATGGCTACACCTTC.

The chain is built from TRBV19 and TRBJ1-1; D might be TRBD1 (6 bases). V lost 5 bases, J lost 1 base, and 11 bases lay in between. The CDR3 is 14 residues long. Germline values: CDR1 LNHDA, CDR2 SQIVND (reference sequence). CDR3 in amino acids: CASSEQGWNTEAFF. For the CDR3, the DNA is TGTGCCAGTAGTGAACAGGGTTGGAACACTGAAGCTTTCTTT. The full variable domain, its missing parts supplied by reference TRBV19 and TRBJ1-1, is DGGITQSPKYLFRKEGQNVTLSCEQNLNHDAMYWYRQDPGQGLRLIYYSQIVNDFQKGDIAEGYSVSREKKESFPLTVTSAQKNPTAFYLCASSEQGWNTEAFFGQGTRLTVV.

The chain employs TRBV28 and TRBJ2-4, with TRBD1 as a possible D gene (6 bases). The V gene's germline CDR1 is MDHEN and CDR2 SYDVKM. Trimming stripped 1 base from V and 10 bases from J, with 14 bases between. This CDR3 region has 14 residues. The CDR3 coding sequence is TGTGCCAGCAGTTTATCCGCAGGGGTGAGAATTCAGTACTTC. It specifies CASSLSAGVRIQYF.

The V and J genes are TRBV6-2 or TRBV6-3 and TRBJ2-1; TRBD1 matches 8 bases. There are 15 residues in the CDR3. Looked up from germline, CDR1 is MNHEY and CDR2 is SVGEGT. V dropped 4 bases and J dropped 0; count of bases not matched to a gene: 2. The CDR3 coding sequence is TGTGCCAGCAGTTCAGGGGGCCACTCCTACAATGAGCAGTTCTTC. Translation: CASSSGGHSYNEQFF.

This clone occurred once. The chain joins TRBV12-3 or TRBV12-4 to TRBJ2-1; D gene uncertain. The CDR3 consists of 12 residues. The ends were cut back, 4 bases at V and 9 bases at J, with 10 bases in the middle. CDR3 DNA: TGTGCCAGCAGTTCCGACACACTTGAGCAGTTCTTC. The encoded protein is CASSSDTLEQFF.

The chain joins TRBV19 to TRBJ1-1; D is ambiguous. Trimming stripped 1 base from V and 0 bases from J, with 9 bases between. Germline V gene lookup returns CDR1 LNHDA and CDR2 SQIVND (reference sequence). CDR3 size: 15 residues. The CDR3 protein is CASSIGLGVNTEAFF. In DNA, the CDR3 is TGTGCCAGTAGTATAGGGCTCGGAGTGAACACTGAAGCTTTCTTT.

In its sample, this clone was seen a few times. This chain joins TRBV11-3 and TRBJ2-2; 8 bases align to TRBD1. Germline values: CDR1 SGHNT, CDR2 YENEEA. The CDR3 spans 15 residues. V was clipped by 5 bases and J by 3 bases; unmatched bases: 5. The CDR3 protein is CASSPGQGYTGELFF. The CDR3 DNA reads TGTGCCAGCAGCCCCGGACAGGGTTACACCGGGGAGCTGTTTTTT.

This chain uses TRBV4-1 with TRBJ1-2, with 8 bases lining up with TRBD1. Germline assignment: CDR1 MGHRA and CDR2 YSYEKL. This CDR3 has 15 amino acids. Unmatched junction bases numbered 8, after V lost 4 bases and J lost 4 bases. The CDR3 sequence is CASSPTQGGVYGYTF. The DNA for the CDR3 is TGCGCCAGCAGCCCCACACAGGGGGGAGTCTATGGCTACACCTTC.

The J gene is TRBJ1-2, the V gene TRBV6-6; 7 nucleotides line up with TRBD1. CDR1 and CDR2 from the germline V gene are MNHNY and SVGAGI (reference sequence). The CDR3 is 13 amino acids. Trimming removed 5 bases from V and 4 bases from J; junction bases left unmatched: 4. The CDR3 DNA sequence: TGTGCCAGCAGTCAGGGACAGATCTATGGCTACACCTTC. Its translation is CASSQGQIYGYTF.

The rearrangement joins TRBV5-6 to TRBJ1-2, with D unresolved. This CDR3 is 13 amino acids long. Trimming took off 0 bases at V and 7 bases at J, with 10 bases between the two ends. CDR1 and CDR2 from the germline V gene are SGHDT and YYEEEE. CDR3 nucleotide sequence: TGTGCCAGCAGCTTGGAGAGGGTCGGTGGCTACACCTTC. It translates to CASSLERVGGYTF.

The V gene is TRBV2, the J gene TRBJ1-4; D call uncertain. Between the trimmed V and J ends, which lost 7 bases and 8 bases, there was a span of 14 bases. Germline V gives CDR1 SNHLY, CDR2 FYNNEI. This CDR3 has 13 amino acids. DNA for the CDR3: TGTGCCAGCAACGACCTGGGCCCCGAAAAACTGTTTTTT. Translating gives CASNDLGPEKLFF.

V usage is TRBV2 and J usage is TRBJ1-2; D is perhaps TRBD1 (5 bases). This CDR3 comprises 16 residues. With 0 bases removed from V and 2 bases from J, the gap between germline ends came to 13 bases. From germline, CDR1 is SNHLY and CDR2 FYNNEI. The CDR3 bases are TGTGCCAGCAGTGAAGCGCTTCGGGGGAGGAACTATGGCTACACCTTC. This translates into CASSEALRGRNYGYTF.

The V gene is TRBV9, the J gene TRBJ1-2; D perhaps matches TRBD1 (5 bases). V gave up 1 base and J gave up 7 bases, with 11 bases separating them. The CDR3 totals 13 residues. The germline CDR1 and CDR2 sequences are SGDLS and YYNGEE. The CDR3 DNA reads as TGTGCCAGCAGCGTACAGGGCTTGCGTGGCTACACCTTC. This gives the protein CASSVQGLRGYTF.

The chain joins TRBV6-2 or TRBV6-3 to TRBJ2-2; 8 nucleotides line up with TRBD1. Germline V gene lookup returns CDR1 MNHEY and CDR2 SVGEGT. With V trimmed by 6 bases and J by 7 bases, 7 bases remained unmatched. The CDR3 contains 14 residues. CDR3 coding DNA: TGTGCCAGCAGCGGACAGGGTTGGGGCGGGGAGCTGTTTTTT. It encodes CASSGQGWGGELFF.

The chain carries TRBV21-1 and TRBJ2-7; the table names TRBD2, a call not compared with the DNA. TRBV21-1 is an annotated pseudogene. The CDR3 consists of 19 residues. DNA of the CDR3: TGTGCCAGCAGCCTGCGGCTGGGTACAGGGAGGGGGTCTCTAGACGAGCAGTACTTC. This encodes CASSLRLGTGRGSLDEQYF.

The chain employs TRBV5-1 and TRBJ2-5, with a weak D call TRBD1 (5 bases). The germline V gene has CDR1 SGHRS and CDR2 YFSETQ. The ends were cut back, 4 bases at V and 1 base at J, with 17 bases in the middle. The CDR3 consists of 16 residues. Here the CDR3 DNA reads TGCGCCAGCAGCACACCCAGTGGGGCGTTCCAAGAGACCCAGTACTTC. Its protein product is CASSTPSGAFQETQYF.